Below, one T cell receptor beta chain is given with its context. One junction end disagrees with the germline gene, perhaps due to a read error. TCRdb used MiXCR to reprocess the 5' RACE reads, holding one entry per CDR3 protein. The sample lists under 65,000 distinct CDR3 sequences, 28% occurring once. The sequence derives from a female donor with breast cancer. Sequenced material: tumor-infiltrating memory CD4+ T cells sorted from the breast tumor. Subset specified: memory CD4+ T cells, CD4+CD45RO+CD25-.

CDR3 loop: CASSLTLIGNCGYTF. The CDR3 DNA sequence: TGTGCCAGCAGCTTAACCCTTATCGGAAACTGTGGCTACACCTTC. V is TRBV7-2 and J is TRBJ1-2, with D unresolved. CDR3 length: 15 amino acids. Germline assignment: CDR1 SGHTA and CDR2 FQGNSA.